Each of the 9 T cell receptor beta chains below was sequenced from the same sample in a study of blood T cell repertoires in COVID-19. The table came from immunoSEQ multiplex PCR; TCRdb's copy has only in-frame clones and leaves some out. The repertoire holds around 190,000 clones, with about four fifths as singletons. Sequencing was performed on peripheral blood. These receptors all stem from a human donor in a cohort sampled during active COVID-19.

The chain uses TRBV10-1 and TRBJ2-5; 8 bases fit TRBD2. The CDR3 length is 16 residues. The V gene end was trimmed by 4 bases and the J gene end by 1 base; junction bases not matched to a gene: 8. Germline CDR1 is WNHNN and CDR2 is SYGVQD (reference sequence). CDR3 DNA: TGCGCCAGCAGTGTTGGAACTAGCGGATTCCAAGAGACCCAGTACTTC. Protein sequence: CASSVGTSGFQETQYF.

The sample holds a few counts of this clone. The gene calls are TRBV30 and TRBJ1-5; TRBD1 matches 9 bases. With 3 bases clipped from V and 7 bases from J, the junction kept 7 bases outside the gene matches. CDR1 is GTSNPN, CDR2 SVGIG, per germline (reference sequence). The CDR3 length is 14 residues. The CDR3 sequence is CAWRGTGIEQPQHF. In DNA, the CDR3 is TGTGCCTGGAGGGGGACAGGGATCGAGCAGCCCCAGCATTTT. The full variable domain, its missing parts supplied by reference TRBV30 and TRBJ1-5, is SQTIHQWPATLVQPVGSPLSLECTVEGTSNPNLYWYRQAAGRGLQLLFYSVGIGQISSEVPQNLSASRPQDRQFILSSKKLLLSDSGFYLCAWRGTGIEQPQHFGDGTRLSIL.

This chain uses TRBV5-6 with TRBJ2-1; D is unclear. In germline, CDR1 is SGHDT, CDR2 YYEEEE. CDR3 length equals 11 residues. V lost 4 bases, J lost 9 bases, and 8 bases lay in between. Here the CDR3 DNA reads TGTGCCAGCAGCAAACTCCGTGAGCAGTTCTTC. It translates to CASSKLREQFF.

V gene TRBV7-9 combines with J gene TRBJ1-1; 10 bases match TRBD1. Per germline, CDR1 SEHNR and CDR2 FQNEAQ (reference sequence). This CDR3 is 16 amino acids long. V shed 5 bases, J shed 4 bases, and the junction held 10 bases outside the gene matches. CDR3 bases: TGTGCCAGCAGCCCTCTGGGACAGGGGACGGGCACTGAAGCTTTCTTT. Amino acid sequence: CASSPLGQGTGTEAFF.

The chain joins TRBV5-6 to TRBJ1-2; 7 nucleotides agree with TRBD1. Germline V gives CDR1 SGHDT, CDR2 YYEEEE. The CDR3 consists of 18 residues. V shed 4 bases, J shed 3 bases, and the junction held 18 bases outside the gene matches. DNA for the CDR3: TGTGCCAGCAGCGGTCAGACAGGGAGGTTTATAGAGTACTATGGCTACACCTTC. It encodes CASSGQTGRFIEYYGYTF.

The chain has TRBV18 and TRBJ1-5; possibly TRBD1 for D (5 bases). The ends were cut back, 6 bases at V and 4 bases at J, with 22 bases in the middle. Germline values: CDR1 KGHSH, CDR2 LQKENI. The CDR3 loop spans 17 amino acids. The chain's CDR3 is CASSQNRLRQRNQPQHF. The CDR3 nucleotides are TGTGCCAGCTCCCAGAACAGGTTACGGCAAAGGAATCAGCCCCAGCATTTT.

This clone was detected a few times. The chain has TRBV4-1 and TRBJ1-1; 8 nucleotides match TRBD1. With 0 bases clipped from V and 12 bases from J, the junction kept 6 bases outside the gene matches. From germline, CDR1 is MGHRA and CDR2 YSYEKL. The CDR3 runs 13 residues. In DNA, the CDR3 is TGCGCCAGCAGCCAAGATCTGGACAGGGTTTCTTTCTTT. It specifies CASSQDLDRVSFF.

This chain joins TRBV4-2 and TRBJ1-3; D ambiguous. Trimming removed 4 bases from V and 2 bases from J, with 6 bases in between. The CDR3 is 13 amino acids. Germline V gene lookup returns CDR1 LGHNA and CDR2 YNFKEQ. This CDR3 is CASSRSTGNTIYF. The CDR3 DNA reads as TGTGCCAGCAGCCGTAGTACTGGAAACACCATATATTTT.

The sample holds one count of this clone. The genes are TRBV4-2 and TRBJ2-7; 7 positions match TRBD1. This CDR3 spans 15 amino acids. Trimming at V came to 1 base and at J to 4 bases, leaving 7 bases not matched to a gene. Germline values: CDR1 LGHNA, CDR2 YNFKEQ. CDR3 DNA: TGTGCCAGCAGCCAAGCGGGACAGAGGTTATACGAGCAGTACTTC. The encoded protein is CASSQAGQRLYEQYF.